Listed below are T cell receptor beta chains from one sample, sequenced in a study of blood T cell repertoires in COVID-19. Using immunoSEQ multiplex PCR, the repertoire was profiled, and TCRdb retains in-frame clones only, with some absent. Here the sample spans approximately 100,000 clones, over 65% being singletons. The sample consisted of peripheral blood. The receptors were gathered from a woman in her 70s with acute or convalescent COVID-19. CDR3s include the opening cysteine and the closing phenylalanine or tryptophan. D genes are given only for firm matches. Not all rows give a size; the values are once, few, many and, for expanded clones, a class.

D gene: -
clone size: -
V gene: TRBV7-9
J gene: TRBJ1-2
CDR3 length: 14
CDR3 protein: CASRLGGFSEGYTF
CDR3 DNA: TGTGCCAGCAGGCTGGGTGGGTTCAGCGAGGGCTACACCTTC

D gene: TRBD1
clone size: -
V gene: TRBV29-1
J gene: TRBJ1-1
CDR3 length: 12
CDR3 protein: CSDSRGSTEAFF
CDR3 DNA: TGCAGCGACTCCAGGGGGTCCACTGAAGCTTTCTTT

D gene: TRBD1
clone size: -
V gene: TRBV6-1
J gene: TRBJ2-1
CDR3 length: 15
CDR3 protein: CASSETGGSYNEQFF
CDR3 DNA: TGTGCCAGCAGTGAGACAGGGGGCTCCTACAATGAGCAGTTCTTC

D gene: -
clone size: -
V gene: TRBV15
J gene: TRBJ1-1
CDR3 length: 13
CDR3 protein: CATTPQLDTEAFF
CDR3 DNA: TGTGCCACCACTCCACAGTTGGACACTGAAGCTTTCTTT

D gene: -
clone size: once
V gene: TRBV29-1
J gene: TRBJ1-1
CDR3 length: 14
CDR3 protein: CSVTTGSMNTEAFF
CDR3 DNA: TGCAGCGTGACGACAGGAAGCATGAACACTGAAGCTTTCTTT

D gene: TRBD1
clone size: -
V gene: TRBV29-1
J gene: TRBJ2-1
CDR3 length: 13
CDR3 protein: CSVGTGGYNEQFF
CDR3 DNA: TGCAGCGTTGGGACAGGGGGCTACAATGAGCAGTTCTTC

D gene: TRBD1
clone size: once
V gene: TRBV19
J gene: TRBJ1-2
CDR3 length: 13
CDR3 protein: CASSSGQGFGYTF
CDR3 DNA: TGTGCCAGTAGTTCGGGACAGGGGTTTGGCTACACCTTC

D gene: TRBD1
clone size: few
V gene: TRBV19
J gene: TRBJ1-5
CDR3 length: 16
CDR3 protein: CASSATPTGYKQPQHF
CDR3 DNA: TGTGCCAGTAGTGCCACTCCGACAGGGTATAAGCAGCCCCAGCATTTT

D gene: TRBD1
clone size: -
V gene: TRBV6-5
J gene: TRBJ1-2
CDR3 length: 15
CDR3 protein: CASSSGTGGLYGYTF
CDR3 DNA: TGTGCCAGCAGTTCCGGGACAGGGGGTTTATATGGCTACACCTTC

D gene: -
clone size: -
V gene: TRBV5-6
J gene: TRBJ2-1
CDR3 length: 13
CDR3 protein: CASSRRLGNEQFF
CDR3 DNA: TGTGCCAGCAGCCGACGACTAGGCAATGAGCAGTTCTTC

D gene: -
clone size: -
V gene: TRBV3-1/TRBV3-2
J gene: TRBJ1-6
CDR3 length: 14
CDR3 protein: CASSIQGPNSPLHF
CDR3 DNA: TGTGCCAGCAGCATTCAGGGGCCTAATTCACCCCTCCACTTT

D gene: TRBD1
clone size: -
V gene: TRBV18
J gene: TRBJ1-2
CDR3 length: 17
CDR3 protein: CASSPLIGGRDNYGYTF
CDR3 DNA: TGTGCCAGCTCACCACTAATAGGGGGCAGAGATAACTATGGCTACACCTTC

D gene: TRBD1
clone size: -
V gene: TRBV4-1
J gene: TRBJ2-1
CDR3 length: 15
CDR3 protein: CASSPRTGDYNEQFF
CDR3 DNA: TGCGCCAGCAGCCCCCGGACAGGGGACTACAATGAGCAGTTCTTC

D gene: -
clone size: -
V gene: TRBV6-2/TRBV6-3
J gene: TRBJ2-1
CDR3 length: 15
CDR3 protein: CASSYARRVDNEQFF
CDR3 DNA: TGTGCCAGCAGTTACGCGCGCAGGGTGGACAATGAGCAGTTCTTC

D gene: TRBD1
clone size: few
V gene: TRBV19
J gene: TRBJ1-5
CDR3 length: 17
CDR3 protein: CASSILGSGTGNQPQHF
CDR3 DNA: TGTGCCAGTAGTATTTTGGGCTCCGGGACAGGCAATCAGCCCCAGCATTTT

D gene: -
clone size: -
V gene: TRBV27
J gene: TRBJ2-1
CDR3 length: 15
CDR3 protein: CASTMTGPSYNEQFF
CDR3 DNA: TGTGCCAGCACCATGACAGGCCCCTCCTACAATGAGCAGTTCTTC

D gene: TRBD2
clone size: -
V gene: TRBV7-7
J gene: TRBJ2-1
CDR3 length: 15
CDR3 protein: CASSATSGYYNEQFF
CDR3 DNA: TGTGCCAGCAGCGCAACTAGCGGGTACTACAATGAGCAGTTCTTC

D gene: TRBD1
clone size: -
V gene: TRBV29-1
J gene: TRBJ2-2
CDR3 length: 15
CDR3 protein: CSARNGTGGPGELFF
CDR3 DNA: TGCAGCGCCCGAAATGGGACAGGGGGTCCCGGGGAGCTGTTTTTT

D gene: -
clone size: -
V gene: TRBV25-1
J gene: TRBJ1-5
CDR3 length: 15
CDR3 protein: CASSDNREGHQPQHF
CDR3 DNA: TGTGCCAGCAGTGATAACAGGGAGGGCCATCAGCCCCAGCATTTT

D gene: TRBD2
clone size: -
V gene: TRBV5-6
J gene: TRBJ2-1
CDR3 length: 16
CDR3 protein: CASSTTTSGSSDEQFF
CDR3 DNA: TGTGCCAGCAGCACGACGACTAGCGGGAGTAGCGATGAGCAGTTCTTC

D gene: TRBD2
clone size: -
V gene: TRBV4-1
J gene: TRBJ2-1
CDR3 length: 17
CDR3 protein: CASSQDPMWGLVNEQFF
CDR3 DNA: TGCGCCAGCAGCCAAGATCCAATGTGGGGACTAGTCAATGAGCAGTTCTTC

D gene: -
clone size: -
V gene: TRBV7-2
J gene: TRBJ1-1
CDR3 length: 15
CDR3 protein: CASSLAGGQGRLAFF
CDR3 DNA: TGTGCCAGCAGCTTAGCGGGGGGGCAGGGTAGGTTAGCTTTCTTT

D gene: -
clone size: -
V gene: TRBV19
J gene: TRBJ1-2
CDR3 length: 15
CDR3 protein: CASSPTGDPNYGYTF
CDR3 DNA: TGTGCCAGTAGTCCGACAGGAGATCCTAACTATGGCTACACCTTC

D gene: TRBD2
clone size: -
V gene: TRBV5-1
J gene: TRBJ2-1
CDR3 length: 16
CDR3 protein: CASSWTGTSGANEQFF
CDR3 DNA: TGCGCCAGCAGCTGGACCGGGACTAGCGGGGCTAATGAGCAGTTCTTC

D gene: -
clone size: -
V gene: TRBV7-5
J gene: TRBJ1-4
CDR3 length: 23
CDR3 protein: CVRSLTGGPTGAGGDTTNEKLFF
CDR3 DNA: TGTGTCAGAAGCTTGACGGGGGGCCCAACCGGGGCCGGAGGGGATACGACTAATGAAAAACTGTTTTTT

D gene: -
clone size: -
V gene: TRBV21-1
J gene: TRBJ2-2
CDR3 length: 15
CDR3 protein: CASSKVGPGTGELFF
CDR3 DNA: -

D gene: TRBD2
clone size: -
V gene: TRBV29-1
J gene: TRBJ2-2
CDR3 length: 15
CDR3 protein: CSVVLAGGPAGELFF
CDR3 DNA: TGCAGCGTTGTGCTAGCGGGGGGGCCCGCCGGGGAGCTGTTTTTT

D gene: TRBD1
clone size: -
V gene: TRBV14
J gene: TRBJ1-1
CDR3 length: 17
CDR3 protein: CASSQARDRGLNTEAFF
CDR3 DNA: TGTGCCAGCAGCCAAGCCCGGGACAGGGGTTTGAACACTGAAGCTTTCTTT

D gene: TRBD1
clone size: -
V gene: TRBV2
J gene: TRBJ2-3
CDR3 length: 17
CDR3 protein: CASRDVRDRGFTDTQYF
CDR3 DNA: TGTGCCAGCAGGGATGTCCGGGACAGGGGGTTCACAGATACGCAGTATTTT